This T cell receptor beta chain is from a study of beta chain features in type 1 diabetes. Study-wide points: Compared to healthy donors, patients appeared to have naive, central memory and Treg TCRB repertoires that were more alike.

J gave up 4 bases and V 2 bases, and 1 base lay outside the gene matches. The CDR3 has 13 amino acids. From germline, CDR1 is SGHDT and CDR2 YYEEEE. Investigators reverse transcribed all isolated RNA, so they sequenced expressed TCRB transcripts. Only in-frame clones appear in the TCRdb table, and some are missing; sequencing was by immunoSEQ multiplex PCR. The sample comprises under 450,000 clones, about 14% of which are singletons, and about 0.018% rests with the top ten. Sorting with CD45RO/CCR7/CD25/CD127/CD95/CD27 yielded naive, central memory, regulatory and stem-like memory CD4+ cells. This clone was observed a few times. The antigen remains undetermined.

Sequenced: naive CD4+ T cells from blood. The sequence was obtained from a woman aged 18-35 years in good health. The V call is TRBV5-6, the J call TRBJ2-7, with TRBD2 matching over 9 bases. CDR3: CASSFTSGYEQYF. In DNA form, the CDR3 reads TGTGCCAGCAGCTTTACTAGCGGGTACGAGCAGTACTTC.